This is a list of T cell receptor beta chains from one sample in a study of T cell changes during pregnancy in multiple sclerosis. Here immunoSEQ multiplex PCR was the method, and the copy in TCRdb shows in-frame clones only, minus some. The table has fewer than 75,000 clones, approximately 90% seen once. The sequencing here drew on peripheral blood, taken after pregnancy. All receptors derive from a female donor in good health, enrolled as a control in a pregnancy study. Each CDR3 is given with its conserved first and last residue. The order of the fields is D gene, J gene, V gene, clone size, CDR3 protein. The D gene is left open where the match is weak. A clone size is listed for some rows: how often the clone was seen (once, few, many), or a class if it is expanded.

>-|TRBJ2-7|TRBV2|few
CASSSGSLSYEQYF
>TRBD2|TRBJ2-5|TRBV6-6|-
CASSYGLAEETQYF
>-|TRBJ2-7|TRBV19|-
CASSIGQAADEQYF
>TRBD1|TRBJ2-6|TRBV4-2|-
CASSQEQGAGANVLTF
>-|TRBJ2-3|TRBV5-1|-
CASSQTGPDTQYF
>TRBD1|TRBJ2-7|TRBV7-8|-
CASSLVGQGYAEQYF
>-|TRBJ2-7|TRBV5-5|-
CASSHFSGYEQYF
>TRBD1|TRBJ1-3|TRBV7-6|-
CASSQGTGENTIYF
>-|TRBJ2-5|TRBV4-2|-
CASSQEEGGQKTQYF
>TRBD2|TRBJ2-7|TRBV4-3|-
CASSQDPGGASYEQYF
>-|TRBJ1-1|TRBV7-2|-
CASSSQGYTEAFF
>TRBD2|TRBJ2-1|TRBV20-1|-
CSASTGGEQFF
>TRBD1|TRBJ2-7|TRBV5-1|-
CASSLGAGGGYEQYF
>-|TRBJ1-6|TRBV5-4|once
CASSLRGFNNSPLHF
>TRBD1|TRBJ1-5|TRBV19|-
CASSIGITGGGRPQHF